The 14 T cell receptor beta chains in this list originate from one sample, sequenced in a study of blood T cells in healthy people across ages (dated by TCRdb to 2014 to 2015). Libraries were built with 5' RACE. Reads for this sample came from an Illumina HiSeq 2500. A second roughly 6 to 11 cycle PCR used a sample-barcoded 5' primer and a J-beta primer mix. TCRdb reran the public reads through fastp at Q25 and MiXCR, keeping productive beta chains. Here each entry gathers all rows of one CDR3 protein and keeps the most common genes and DNA. This sample gives more than 600,000 distinct CDR3 sequences in total; approximately 25% of them show up just once. The top ten hold under 10% of the sample. The same data also contributed to another study, on T cells of mothers and their children.

The sequencing input was blood. The source of these receptors is a boy aged 5-17 years in good health.

The chain couples TRBV12-3 or TRBV12-4 to TRBJ1-5; 8 nucleotides agree with TRBD1. J lost 1 base, V lost 3 bases, and 2 bases had no gene match. The CDR3 is 15 amino acids. The chain's CDR3 is CASSLGQASNQPQHF. For the CDR3, the DNA is TGTGCCAGCAGTTTGGGACAGGCGAGCAATCAGCCCCAGCATTTT.

This clonotype has only a few counts. V gene TRBV10-1 combines with J gene TRBJ2-3; 8 bases align to TRBD2. The germline gives CDR1 WNHNN, CDR2 SYGVQD (reference sequence). The CDR3 spans 16 residues. Unmatched junction bases numbered 11, after V lost 3 bases and J lost 6 bases. The CDR3 DNA follows: TGCGCCAGCAGTGATACTAGCGGCCTCTCGGGCGATACGCAGTATTTT. The encoded protein is CASSDTSGLSGDTQYF.

This clonotype has more than one count but fewer than ten. This chain connects TRBV6-6 to TRBJ1-5; no clear D. The CDR3 has 15 amino acids. V lost 2 bases to trimming and J lost 0 bases, with 8 bases between them. CDR1 and CDR2 from the germline V gene are MNHNY and SVGAGI (reference sequence). The CDR3 sequence is CASSYTHHSNQPQHF. CDR3 nucleotide sequence: TGTGCCAGCAGTTACACACATCATAGCAATCAGCCCCAGCATTTT.

There are a few counts of this clonotype. The rearrangement uses TRBV9 and TRBJ2-3; 10 bases align to TRBD2. The CDR3 extends over 16 amino acids. With V trimmed by 4 bases and J by 2 bases, 7 bases remained unmatched. Germline assignment: CDR1 SGDLS and CDR2 YYNGEE. The CDR3 sequence is CASSTVAGGVTDTQYF. The CDR3 region has the DNA TGTGCCAGCAGCACCGTAGCGGGAGGTGTCACAGATACGCAGTATTTT.

This clonotype was counted many times. V usage is TRBV5-1 and J usage is TRBJ2-5, with D hard to call. Trimming removed 2 bases from V and 5 bases from J, with 4 bases in between. CDR1 is SGHRS and CDR2 is YFSETQ in the germline V gene. This CDR3 is 11 amino acids long. The CDR3 loop reads CASSFDETQYF. The CDR3 DNA reads as TGCGCCAGCAGCTTTGACGAGACCCAGTACTTC.

This chain links TRBV7-9 with TRBJ1-2; the match to TRBD1 covers 7 bases. CDR1 and CDR2 from the germline V gene are SEHNR and FQNEAQ (reference sequence). V trimming: 1 base; J trimming: 4 bases; junction bases outside the gene matches: 6. This CDR3 contains 15 residues. Here the CDR3 reads CASSLGDSGFYGYTF. The CDR3 nucleotides read TGTGCCAGCAGCTTAGGGGACAGCGGTTTCTATGGCTACACCTTC. Full variable domain (outside the CDR3, taken from reference TRBV7-9 and TRBJ1-2): DTGVSQNPRHKITKRGQNVTFRCDPISEHNRLYWYRQTLGQGPEFLTYFQNEAQLEKSRLLSDRFSAERPKGSFSTLEIQRTEQGDSAMYLCASSLGDSGFYGYTFGSGTRLTVV.

The CDR3 coding sequence is TGTGCCAGCAGGTTGACTGGGGCCAACGTCCTGACTTTC. Encoded protein: CASRLTGANVLTF. The J gene is TRBJ2-6, the V gene TRBV12-3 or TRBV12-4; no clear D gene. Trimming removed 6 bases from V and 2 bases from J, with 5 bases in between. The length of the CDR3 is 13 residues.

About this clonotype: Germline and junction disagree at one end, which may indicate a read error. The J gene is TRBJ2-7, the V gene TRBV5-1; TRBD1 matches at 9 bases. The CDR3 runs to 16 residues. Germline V gene lookup returns CDR1 SGHRS and CDR2 YFSETQ. CDR3 residues: CASSLTGGGTPYEQYF. CDR3 DNA sequence: TGCGCCAGCAGCCTGACAGGGGGAGGAACCCCTTACGAGCAATACTTC.

This clonotype was seen more than once but under ten times. The rearrangement uses TRBV6-5 and TRBJ2-5; 8 bases are a match to TRBD2. The last part of the DNA fits TRBJ2-7 better; the J call may be wrong. This CDR3 is built from 15 residues. CDR1 and CDR2 (germline): MNHEY, SVGAGI. In DNA, the CDR3 is TGTGCCAGCAGTTACGAGCGGGGGCCCTCCTACGAGCAGTACTTC. As protein: CASSYERGPSYEQYF.

This clonotype has only a few counts. V is TRBV10-3 and J is TRBJ2-5; 8 bases line up with TRBD2. The J call may be in error: the DNA end matches TRBJ2-1 better. The CDR3 extends over 15 amino acids. Germline values: CDR1 ENHRY, CDR2 SYGVKD. The CDR3 region has the DNA TGTGCCATTATGGTAGCAAGCGGGGGTGACAATGAGCAGTTCTTC. Translation gives CAIMVASGGDNEQFF.

This clonotype was counted only a few times. This rearrangement joins TRBV28 to TRBJ2-5; D is possibly TRBD1 (6 bases). Germline CDR1 MDHEN, CDR2 SYDVKM. Trimming cost V 1 base and J 5 bases, with 11 bases left between them. The CDR3 is made up of 14 amino acids. The CDR3 sequence: CASSLSDSSETQYF. CDR3 bases: TGTGCCAGCAGTTTATCGGACAGTTCGGAGACCCAGTACTTC.

This clonotype was recorded many times. The chain couples TRBV7-2 to TRBJ2-2; D unresolved. Deletions cut 1 base from V and 6 bases from J, with 15 bases between. The germline CDR1 and CDR2 sequences are SGHTA and FQGNSA. CDR3 length: 16 amino acids. The CDR3 DNA follows: TGTGCCAGCAGCTTAGACTCTGAGGCAAGGGCCGGGGAGCTGTTTTTT. Protein sequence: CASSLDSEARAGELFF.

The rearrangement links TRBV7-9 to TRBJ1-3; a possible D gene is TRBD1 (5 bases). Per germline, CDR1 SEHNR and CDR2 FQNEAQ (reference sequence). V gave up 4 bases and J gave up 0 bases, with 10 bases separating them. There are 15 residues in the CDR3. In DNA form, the CDR3 reads TGTGCCAGCAGCTCGGGACGGATCTCTGGAAACACCATATATTTT. Residues: CASSSGRISGNTIYF.

This clonotype was counted a few times. V and J are TRBV4-2 and TRBJ2-5; D is possibly TRBD1 or TRBD2 (5 bases each). CDR1 is LGHNA, CDR2 YNFKEQ, per germline. V lost 3 bases and J 0 bases, leaving 8 bases between the germline ends. This CDR3 is built from 14 residues. In nucleotides, the CDR3 is TGTGCCAGCAGCCAGGGGGTGAACCAAGAGACCCAGTACTTC. This translates into CASSQGVNQETQYF.